This T cell receptor (beta chain) was found in a study of blood T cell repertoires in COVID-19 (TCRdb year 2020). As for the study more broadly: Collaborator samples came from the United States, Italy and Spain and covered acute and convalescent phases of COVID-19. The samples were drawn from the first 160 participants of the ongoing ImmuneRACE study and from 950 to 1,500 subjects provided by 6 global collaborators. Where available, HLA class I and class II types were obtained from metadata supplied by the sample provider rather than from assay-based typing. The dataset comprised deeply sampled blood TCRbeta repertoires from subjects exposed to, actively infected with, or recovered from COVID-19. The prospective study material was composed of cDNA or gDNA derived from T cells, B-cell-depleted T cells, or PBMCs. The repertoires were made available in a free public database intended to serve as a resource for research on the immune response to SARS-CoV-2. Nearly every sample came with metadata listing a de-identified subject ID, COVID-19 status, age in years and sex. Study-level results and caveats: How much clinical and demographic metadata was included differed by source and by participant, and the metadata was provided uncurated.

TCRbeta CDR3 regions were amplified from genomic DNA by means of the immunoSEQ Assay, a bias-controlled multiplex PCR. On the study's bioinformatics: The number of nucleated cells in each sample was estimated from the amplification of reference gene primers within the assay. To quantify the absolute abundance of each unique TCRbeta CDR3 rearrangement, sequence reads were collapsed and filtered. For each sample, productive Simpson clonality was calculated by taking the square root of Simpson's diversity index across productive rearrangements. Drawn from immuneACCESS, this table holds only the in-frame rearrangements with V and J called that TCRdb kept. Clones are partly lost; checked studies trace under half to an unresolved V gene and leave the rest unexplained. V, J and clone size derive from that table, while D and trimming were established from the DNA sequence. The sample contains roughly 99,000 clones, 60% to 85% of them found a single time. The top ten hold 4.3% of the sample.

Relative to germline, V is 6 bases shorter and J is 11 bases shorter, with 20 bases between their ends. Including cysteine and phenylalanine, the CDR3 has 14 amino acids. Solely the CDR3 DNA is kept, with 42 bases framed from the first base. CDR1 KGHSH and CDR2 LQKENI were looked up in the germline V gene. About this clone: Which antigen it targets is not known. One base away there is no much larger clone; base qualities are not given.

Each collaborating institution followed its own protocols to collect whole blood in K2EDTA tubes. For TCRbeta analysis, collaborators shipped samples as frozen whole blood, isolated PBMCs, or DNA extracted from either of those sample types. The material sequenced was peripheral blood. This sequence was found in a man between 65 and 85 years old with acute or convalescent COVID-19. The chain is encoded by TRBV18 joined to TRBJ2-1; a tentative D match to TRBD2 spans 6 bases. CDR3 region: CASSQSKGLDKQFF. DNA sequence: TGTGCCAGCTCTCAGTCCAAGGGACTTGATAAGCAGTTCTTC.